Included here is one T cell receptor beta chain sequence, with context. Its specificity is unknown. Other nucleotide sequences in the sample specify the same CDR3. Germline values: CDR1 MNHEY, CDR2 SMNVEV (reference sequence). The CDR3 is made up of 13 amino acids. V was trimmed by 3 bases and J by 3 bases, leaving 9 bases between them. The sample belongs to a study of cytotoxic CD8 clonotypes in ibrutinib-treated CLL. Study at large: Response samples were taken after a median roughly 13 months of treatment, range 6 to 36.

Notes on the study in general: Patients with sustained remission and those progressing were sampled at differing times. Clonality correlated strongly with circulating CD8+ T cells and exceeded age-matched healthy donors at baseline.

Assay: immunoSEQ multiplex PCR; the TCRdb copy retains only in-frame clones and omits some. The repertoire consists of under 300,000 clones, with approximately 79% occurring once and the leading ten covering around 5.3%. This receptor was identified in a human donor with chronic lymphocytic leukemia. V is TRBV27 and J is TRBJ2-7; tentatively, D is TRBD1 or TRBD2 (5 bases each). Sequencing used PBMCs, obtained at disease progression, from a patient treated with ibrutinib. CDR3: CASSLGPSYEQYF. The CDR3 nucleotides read TGTGCCAGCAGTTTGGGACCGAGCTACGAGCAGTACTTC.